Shown below are 14 T cell receptor beta chains from a single sample sequenced in a study of cytomegalovirus exposure and HLA in healthy donors. The repertoire was sequenced with immunoSEQ multiplex PCR; TCRdb's copy has only in-frame clones and lacks some. Counted here are about 150,000 clones, 70% to 90% occurring once; the ten biggest clones make up 3% to 3.5%. Source material: PBMCs. The receptors were sampled from a woman under 30 in good health and CMV-seropositive.

The chain carries TRBV7-9 and TRBJ1-2; 7 positions match TRBD1. V trimming: 3 bases; J trimming: 6 bases; junction bases outside the gene matches: 13. Germline CDR1 reads SEHNR; CDR2 reads FQNEAQ (reference sequence). The CDR3 is 16 amino acids. The chain's CDR3 is CASSLSLGQGVNGYTF. The CDR3 DNA reads TGTGCCAGCAGCTTGAGTCTGGGGCAGGGGGTTAATGGCTACACCTTC. Complete variable domain (other parts from reference TRBV7-9 and TRBJ1-2): DTGVSQNPRHKITKRGQNVTFRCDPISEHNRLYWYRQTLGQGPEFLTYFQNEAQLEKSRLLSDRFSAERPKGSFSTLEIQRTEQGDSAMYLCASSLSLGQGVNGYTFGSGTRLTVV.

On this clone: A junction boundary mismatches the germline segment, possibly from a read error. V usage is TRBV7-7 and J usage is TRBJ2-5; 11 positions match TRBD2. CDR3 length equals 14 residues. Germline CDR1 SSHAT, CDR2 FNYEAQ (reference sequence). The CDR3 reads CASSPIAGGETQYF. CDR3 DNA: TGTGCTAGCAGCCCAATAGCGGGAGGGGAGACCCAGTACTTC.

This chain uses TRBV10-3 with TRBJ2-5; D is unclear. Trimming pared 3 bases from V and 1 base from J, leaving 15 bases between. The CDR3 loop spans 16 amino acids. Germline V gene lookup returns CDR1 ENHRY and CDR2 SYGVKD. CDR3 sequence reads: CAISDLRRGPQETQYF. The CDR3 bases are TGTGCCATCAGTGATCTAAGGAGAGGCCCCCAAGAGACCCAGTACTTC.

The sample holds a few counts of this clone. The chain carries TRBV5-1 and TRBJ2-7; TRBD2 matches at 11 bases. V trimming: 4 bases; J trimming: 0 bases; junction bases outside the gene matches: 9. This CDR3 has 17 amino acids. In germline, CDR1 is SGHRS, CDR2 YFSETQ. Here the CDR3 reads CASSPTAGTSGSYEQYF. The CDR3 nucleotides are TGCGCCAGCAGCCCAACCGCCGGGACTAGCGGCTCCTACGAGCAGTACTTC.

In nucleotides, the CDR3 is TGTGCCTTGGCCACCCGTAAAGGGGGAGACCACGAGCAGTACTTC. Its translation: CALATRKGGDHEQYF. The V call is TRBV30, the J call TRBJ2-7; maybe TRBD1 (6 bases). Germline assignment: CDR1 GTSNPN and CDR2 SVGIG (reference sequence). CDR3 length equals 15 residues. Trimming pared 7 bases from V and 5 bases from J, leaving 24 bases between.

The CDR3 protein is CGAGGPYNEQFF. The DNA of the CDR3 is TGTGGAGCGGGGGGGCCCTACAATGAGCAGTTCTTC. The chain has TRBV4-2 and TRBJ2-1; 10 bases fit TRBD2. Germline V lookup: CDR1 LGHNA, CDR2 YNFKEQ. The CDR3 spans 12 residues.

Only one count was recorded for this clone. The rearrangement joins TRBV14 to TRBJ1-2; TRBD1 aligns across 7 bases. CDR3 length: 17 amino acids. Germline loops: CDR1 SGHDN, CDR2 FVKESK. J was trimmed by 6 bases and V by 0 bases; bases with no gene match: 13. CDR3 sequence (DNA): TGTGCCAGCAGCCAAGAATCGTCGGGACAGCTAACGCATGGCTACACCTTC. This codes for CASSQESSGQLTHGYTF.

The chain carries TRBV5-1 and TRBJ2-1; 9 bases map to TRBD1. The CDR3 totals 13 residues. The germline V gene encodes CDR1 SGHRS and CDR2 YFSETQ. Trimming at V came to 3 bases and at J to 9 bases, leaving 4 bases not matched to a gene. The CDR3 DNA reads TGCGCCAGCAGCTGGACAGGGGCGCGTGAGCAGTTCTTC. Protein: CASSWTGAREQFF.

This clone was picked up one time. The chain is built from TRBV30 and TRBJ2-7; TRBD2 matches at 14 bases. The CDR3 totals 17 residues. The germline gives CDR1 GTSNPN, CDR2 SVGIG (reference sequence). V lost 2 bases and J lost 3; bases outside the gene matches: 9. CDR3 in amino acids: CAWSPPPGLAGDYEQYF. The DNA for the CDR3 is TGTGCCTGGAGTCCTCCTCCGGGACTAGCGGGAGACTACGAGCAGTACTTC.

This chain connects TRBV6-1 to TRBJ2-7; a weak D match, TRBD2 (7 bases). This CDR3 has 13 residues. The V end was cut by 10 bases, the J end by 6 bases, with 19 bases between. Germline V lookup: CDR1 MNHNS, CDR2 SASEGT. Here the CDR3 reads CATSGGGPSEQYF. The CDR3 nucleotides are TGTGCCACCTCTGGGGGGGGCCCGAGCGAGCAGTACTTC.

The chain joins TRBV5-1 to TRBJ1-1, with 7 bases aligning to TRBD1. From germline, CDR1 is SGHRS and CDR2 YFSETQ. Trimming at V came to 6 bases and at J to 5 bases, leaving 10 bases not matched to a gene. CDR3 length equals 14 residues. The CDR3 sequence is CASTPRGVMTEAFF. DNA for the CDR3: TGCGCCAGCACCCCCAGGGGGGTGATGACTGAAGCTTTCTTT.

The V call is TRBV2, the J call TRBJ2-3, with D tentatively TRBD1 (5 bases). Germline CDR1 and CDR2: SNHLY and FYNNEI. The CDR3 consists of 12 residues. V lost 6 bases and J lost 11, with 15 bases in between. The CDR3 protein is CASSLQAWRQYF. The CDR3, as DNA: TGTGCCAGCAGCTTACAGGCCTGGAGGCAGTATTTT. Drawing the rest from reference TRBV2 and TRBJ2-3, the complete variable domain is EPEVTQTPSHQVTQMGQEVILRCVPISNHLYFYWYRQILGQKVEFLVSFYNNEISEKSEIFDDQFSVERPDGSNFTLKIRSTKLEDSAMYFCASSLQAWRQYFGPGTRLTVL.

Points on this clone: One end of the junction varies from germline; a read error may be responsible. This rearrangement joins TRBV6-1 to TRBJ2-7; D not certain. Germline lookup yields CDR1 MNHNS and CDR2 SASEGT. The CDR3 spans 13 residues. The chain's CDR3 is CACRYLSSYEQYF. CDR3 coding DNA: TGTGCCTGCAGGTACCTTAGCTCCTACGAGCAGTACTTC.

This chain links TRBV28 with TRBJ2-7; 8 nucleotides align to TRBD1. Germline CDR1 reads MDHEN; CDR2 reads SYDVKM. The CDR3 length is 15 residues. Trimming took 7 bases from V and 1 from J; bases not matched to a gene: 9. For the CDR3, the DNA is TGTGCCAGCACGGCAGGGGGCTCCTTTTCCTACGAGCAGTACTTC. This sequence encodes CASTAGGSFSYEQYF.